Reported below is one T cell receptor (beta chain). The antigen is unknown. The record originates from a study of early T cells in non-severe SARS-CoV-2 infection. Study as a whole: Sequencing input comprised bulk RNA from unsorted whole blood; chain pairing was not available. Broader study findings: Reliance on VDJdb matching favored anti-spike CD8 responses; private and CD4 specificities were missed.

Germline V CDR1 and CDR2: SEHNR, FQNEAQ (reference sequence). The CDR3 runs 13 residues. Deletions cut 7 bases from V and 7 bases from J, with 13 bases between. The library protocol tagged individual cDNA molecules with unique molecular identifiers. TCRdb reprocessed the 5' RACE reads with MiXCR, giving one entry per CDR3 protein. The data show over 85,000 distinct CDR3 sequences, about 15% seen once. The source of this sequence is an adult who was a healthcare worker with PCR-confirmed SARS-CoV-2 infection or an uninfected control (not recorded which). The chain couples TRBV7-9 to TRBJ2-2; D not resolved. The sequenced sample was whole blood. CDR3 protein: CASIINSVGELFF. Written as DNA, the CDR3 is TGTGCCAGCATTATAAACTCCGTCGGGGAGCTGTTTTTT.